The subject of this entry is one TCR beta chain. Its target is not known. Multiplex PCR relied on 32 V and 13 J primers to amplify TCR beta CDR3. TCRdb re-derived calls from the multiplex PCR reads in MiXCR, one entry per CDR3 protein. The data contain 5,000 or so distinct CDR3 sequences, under 25% of them singletons. These data are taken from a study of immune heterogeneity within non-small cell lung tumors. TCRs were amplified from roughly 590 ng gDNA of bulk tumor per sample. Every primary tumor yielded several biopsies, spaced far apart, that were taken during surgery. Their non-small cell lung cancer was newly diagnosed and untreated, and the patients underwent curative surgery. Sample donors consisted of newly diagnosed non-small cell lung cancer patients who were undergoing surgery with curative intent. The study's findings and limits: Individual patients' high-frequency T-cell receptor beta clonotypes were largely distinct from one another. T-cell clonality in a given local region correlated moderately yet significantly with the local tumor mutational burden (R 0.3 to 0.4). Each patient's tumor sites shared recurring identical dominant CDR3 beta clonotypes, and individual sites also carried their own high-frequency clones.

Specimen: lung tumor tissue. This TCR derives from a man between 60 and 75 years old with non-small cell lung cancer.

Written as DNA, the CDR3 is TGTGCCAGCAGCTTAGAAGCGGGGATTGATGAGCAGTTCTTC. This gives the protein CASSLEAGIDEQFF. The chain has TRBV7-6 and TRBJ2-1, with 7 bases matching TRBD2. Germline CDR1 SGHVS, CDR2 FNYEAQ. Unmatched junction bases numbered 5, after V lost 1 base and J lost 8 bases. The CDR3 covers 14 residues.